Following are 2 T cell receptor beta chains from one sample sequenced in a study of shared clonotypes between healthy human individuals. The assay was immunoSEQ multiplex PCR, and TCRdb's table has in-frame clones only and misses some. The sample gives around 550,000 clones, about 96% of which show up once; less than 0.06% is in the top ten. Sequencing input: naive CD4+ T cells sorted from blood. Subset of the sample: CD45RA+ positively selected. These receptors were taken from a woman aged 30 to 39 in good health.

The rearrangement uses TRBV11-3 and TRBJ2-3, with D tentatively TRBD2 (5 bases). This CDR3 comprises 15 residues. The ends were cut back, 7 bases at V and 5 bases at J, with 19 bases in the middle. Germline-derived CDR1 and CDR2 are SGHNT and YENEEA. Written as DNA, the CDR3 is TGTGCCAGCAAGACGAGGGTAGCGACGAGAGATACGCAGTATTTT. It encodes CASKTRVATRDTQYF.

The rearrangement joins TRBV19 to TRBJ2-7; 16 positions match TRBD2. The CDR3 length is 18 residues. The V segment lost 3 bases and the J segment 3 bases; nucleotides outside the gene matches: 8. CDR1 is LNHDA, CDR2 SQIVND, per germline (reference sequence). CDR3 sequence: CASSIGGTSGRADYEQYF. In DNA, the CDR3 is TGTGCCAGTAGTATTGGAGGGACTAGCGGGAGGGCCGACTACGAGCAGTACTTC.